These 4 T cell receptor beta chains originate from one sample sequenced in a study of PD-L1 blockade in urothelial cancer. The repertoire was sequenced with immunoSEQ multiplex PCR; TCRdb's copy has only in-frame clones and lacks some. This table has about 39,000 clones, approximately 90% appearing once. Documented time point: pretreatment peripheral blood. This sample comprised PBMCs, obtained around atezolizumab (anti-PD-L1) treatment. Receptors were obtained from a woman in her sixties or seventies with urothelial cancer.

The chain's CDR3 is CASSDRSTGNTEAFF. DNA for the CDR3: TGTGCCAGCAGTGATCGGTCGACGGGGAACACTGAAGCTTTCTTT. The rearrangement joins TRBV6-1 to TRBJ1-1, with D uncertain. The CDR3 length is 15 residues. Germline V gene data show CDR1 as MNHNS and CDR2 as SASEGT. The germline V and J ends were trimmed by 3 bases and 1 base, with 12 bases remaining between them.

The chain uses TRBV7-9 and TRBJ2-1; TRBD2 is a possible D gene (5 bases). Trimming left V 0 bases short and J 4 bases short, with 10 bases between. This CDR3 contains 15 residues. Germline V gives CDR1 SEHNR, CDR2 FQNEAQ (reference sequence). CDR3 bases: TGTGCCAGCAGCTTAGCGGGAGTTGAGTACAATGAGCAGTTCTTC. This sequence encodes CASSLAGVEYNEQFF. Using reference TRBV7-9 and TRBJ2-1 for the parts outside the CDR3, the full variable domain is DTGVSQNPRHKITKRGQNVTFRCDPISEHNRLYWYRQTLGQGPEFLTYFQNEAQLEKSRLLSDRFSAERPKGSFSTLEIQRTEQGDSAMYLCASSLAGVEYNEQFFGPGTRLTVL.

The gene calls are TRBV12-1 and TRBJ2-7; no check of the table's D call, TRBD2, against the DNA was made. TRBV12-1 is noted as a pseudogene. This CDR3 is built from 14 residues. The CDR3 loop is CASSQTNFSYEQYF. CDR3 DNA: TGTGCCAGCAGCCAGACTAACTTTTCCTACGAGCAGTACTTC.

DNA of the CDR3: TGCGCCAGCAGCTTGGGGACTAGCCGGACGAACGGATACGAGCAGTACTTC. Residues: CASSLGTSRTNGYEQYF. The chain has TRBV5-1 and TRBJ2-7, with 8 bases lining up with TRBD2. The V and J ends lost 0 bases and 4 bases, in that order; junction bases with no gene match: 12. The CDR3 has 17 amino acids. CDR1 and CDR2 (germline): SGHRS, YFSETQ.